The present TCR beta chain was sequenced within a study of blood T cell repertoires in COVID-19. Across the whole study: PBMCs, B-cell-depleted T cells, or T cells provided the cDNA or gDNA that made up the material.

Some clones are missing from TCRdb's copy, which holds only in-frame ones; the method was immunoSEQ multiplex PCR. This repertoire shows about 310,000 clones, around 87% found once; its top ten account for 1%. CDR3 length: 20 residues. V lost 7 bases, J lost 5 bases, and 29 bases stayed unmatched. Sequenced: peripheral blood. The chain joins TRBV23-1 to TRBJ2-7, with 7 bases aligning to TRBD1. TRBV23-1 carries the ORF label, with uncertain function. The TCR sequence derives from a man aged 45-65 years with active or convalescent COVID-19. The CDR3 is CASTGTVLYRRVRGRDEQYF. CDR3 in DNA: TGCGCCAGCACCGGGACAGTCCTTTATCGGCGGGTCCGGGGAAGGGACGAGCAGTACTTC.